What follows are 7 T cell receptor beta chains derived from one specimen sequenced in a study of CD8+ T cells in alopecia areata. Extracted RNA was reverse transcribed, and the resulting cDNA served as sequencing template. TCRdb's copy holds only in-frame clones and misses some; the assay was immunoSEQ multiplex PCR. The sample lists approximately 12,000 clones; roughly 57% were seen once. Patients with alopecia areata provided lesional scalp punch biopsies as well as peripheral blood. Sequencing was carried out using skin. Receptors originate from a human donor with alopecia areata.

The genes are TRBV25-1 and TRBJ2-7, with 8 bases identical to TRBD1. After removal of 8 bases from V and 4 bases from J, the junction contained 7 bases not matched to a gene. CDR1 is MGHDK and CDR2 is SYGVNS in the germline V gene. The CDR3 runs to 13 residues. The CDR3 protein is CASADRGRYEQYF. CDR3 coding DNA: TGTGCCAGCGCCGACAGGGGAAGGTACGAGCAGTACTTC.

Written as DNA, the CDR3 is TGTGCCATCGGACGGGGTGGGGTCCAAGAGACCCAGTACTTC. Translated: CAIGRGGVQETQYF. This chain uses TRBV10-3 with TRBJ2-5; D is perhaps TRBD2 (5 bases). The CDR3 covers 14 residues. Germline-derived CDR1 and CDR2 are ENHRY and SYGVKD. The V gene lost 8 bases and the J gene lost 1 base, with 14 bases spanning the gap.

The CDR3 loop is CASSPRRGQETQYF. CDR3 nucleotides: TGTGCCAGCAGCCCCCGAAGGGGACAAGAGACCCAGTACTTC. The chain combines TRBV6-5 with TRBJ2-5; D might be TRBD1 (5 bases). This CDR3 has 14 residues. Germline V gene lookup returns CDR1 MNHEY and CDR2 SVGAGI. Trimming shortened V by 6 bases and J by 2 bases, and 13 bases separated the two germline ends.

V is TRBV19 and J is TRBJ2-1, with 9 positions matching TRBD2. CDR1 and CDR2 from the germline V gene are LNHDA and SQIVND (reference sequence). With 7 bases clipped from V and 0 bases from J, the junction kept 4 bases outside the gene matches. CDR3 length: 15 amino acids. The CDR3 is CASTISGSSYNEQFF. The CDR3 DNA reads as TGTGCCAGTACCATTAGCGGGAGCTCCTACAATGAGCAGTTCTTC.

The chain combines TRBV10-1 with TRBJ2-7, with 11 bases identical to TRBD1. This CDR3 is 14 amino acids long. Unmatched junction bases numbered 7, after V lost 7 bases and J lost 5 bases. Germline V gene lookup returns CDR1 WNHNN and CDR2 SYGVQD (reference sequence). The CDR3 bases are TGCGCCAGCACTCCGGGACAGGGGGGCCACGAGCAGTACTTC. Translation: CASTPGQGGHEQYF.

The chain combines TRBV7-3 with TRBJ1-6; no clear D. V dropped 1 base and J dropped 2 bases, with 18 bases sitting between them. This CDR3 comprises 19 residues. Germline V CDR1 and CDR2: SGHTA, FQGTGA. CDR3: CASSLIIAANQTYNSPLHF. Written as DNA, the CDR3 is TGTGCCAGCAGCTTAATTATTGCAGCCAACCAAACCTATAATTCACCCCTCCACTTT.

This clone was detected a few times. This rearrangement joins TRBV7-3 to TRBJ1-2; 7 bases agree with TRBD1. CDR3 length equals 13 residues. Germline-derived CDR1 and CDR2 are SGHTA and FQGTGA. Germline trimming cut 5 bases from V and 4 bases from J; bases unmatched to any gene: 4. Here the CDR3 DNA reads TGTGCCAGCAGCCAGGGGGTTCCCTATGGCTACACCTTC. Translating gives CASSQGVPYGYTF.